This TCR beta chain was sequenced for a study of PD-L1 blockade in urothelial cancer. In each PCR, synthetic TCR analog templates were spiked in. TCRdb keeps only in-frame clones here, not all; method: immunoSEQ multiplex PCR. The sample includes under 55,000 clones, 84% of them seen just once. Time point here: pretreatment peripheral blood. The origin of this receptor is a man between 70 and 80 years old with urothelial cancer. Material: PBMCs, obtained around atezolizumab (anti-PD-L1) treatment.

CDR3 protein: CASAGGSLGSGNTIYF. The CDR3 bases are TGTGCCAGCGCTGGAGGGTCCCTGGGGTCTGGAAACACCATATATTTT. The chain couples TRBV6-6 to TRBJ1-3; unclear D gene. Germline CDR1 is MNHNY and CDR2 is SVGAGI (reference sequence). CDR3 length equals 16 residues. V was pared by 8 bases and J by 1 base, with 18 bases between.